This TCR beta chain was recorded in a study of cytomegalovirus exposure and HLA in healthy donors. Only in-frame clones appear in the TCRdb table, and some are missing; sequencing was by immunoSEQ multiplex PCR. Of 100,000 to 120,000 clones listed, 85% to 90% were seen once; the top ten hold 1.4%. Per germline, CDR1 MRHNA and CDR2 SNTAGT. V was shortened by 0 bases and J by 10 bases, with 10 bases between the two germline ends. CDR3 length: 13 amino acids. The source of this sequence is a woman aged 25 to 39 in good health and CMV-seropositive. This chain links TRBV6-4 with TRBJ2-1; D may be TRBD2 (6 bases). Sequencing was done on a sample of PBMCs. This CDR3 is CASSDSLGGEQFF. The CDR3, as DNA: TGTGCCAGCAGTGACTCGTTGGGAGGAGAGCAGTTCTTC.